The 22 T cell receptor beta chains below were found in one sample sequenced in a study of cytomegalovirus exposure and HLA in healthy donors. The PCR was carried out with 60 Vbeta primers and 13 Jbeta primers. Clones were sequenced by immunoSEQ multiplex PCR, and TCRdb holds only the in-frame ones, with some missing. The table records around 77,000 clones, roughly 74% of them present only once. The source material was PBMCs. These receptors all stem from a middle-aged man in good health and CMV-seronegative.

This clone was recorded many times. The V call is TRBV6-5, the J call TRBJ2-7; D perhaps matches TRBD2 (7 bases). Trimming removed 5 bases at V and 7 bases at J, with 15 bases between. The germline CDR1 and CDR2 sequences are MNHEY and SVGAGI. The CDR3 is 13 residues long. CDR3 nucleotide sequence: TGTGCCAGCAGTCACCGGACAGCGGGAGAGCAGTACTTC. Amino acid sequence: CASSHRTAGEQYF.

The rearrangement uses TRBV5-1 and TRBJ1-5; D perhaps matches TRBD1 (6 bases). This CDR3 region has 14 residues. The germline V gene has CDR1 SGHRS and CDR2 YFSETQ. Trimming left V 4 bases short and J 4 bases short, with 12 bases between. The CDR3 sequence is CASSLDSSNQPQHF. In nucleotides, the CDR3 is TGCGCCAGCAGCCTGGACAGCTCAAATCAGCCCCAGCATTTT.

The chain couples TRBV6-1 to TRBJ1-3; 7 bases match TRBD1. The junction had 4 bases not matched to a gene; V was cut back by 1 base and J by 1 base. The CDR3 has 16 amino acids. CDR1 and CDR2 (germline): MNHNS, SASEGT. CDR3 DNA: TGTGCCAGCAGTGAAGGTACGACAGGGTCTGGAAACACCATATATTTT. Translating it yields CASSEGTTGSGNTIYF.

This clone was counted only a few times. The rearrangement links TRBV5-1 to TRBJ2-7, with 10 bases lining up with TRBD1. The CDR3 covers 15 residues. Trimming cost V 3 bases and J 5 bases; bases outside gene matches: 8. The germline CDR1 and CDR2 sequences are SGHRS and YFSETQ. The CDR3, as DNA: TGCGCCAGCAGCTATATTCCGGGACAGGGGAACGAGCAGTACTTC. It translates to CASSYIPGQGNEQYF.

The rearrangement uses TRBV4-1 and TRBJ2-3; 8 nucleotides match TRBD1. Germline V lookup: CDR1 MGHRA, CDR2 YSYEKL. The CDR3 is 17 amino acids. The V gene end was trimmed by 0 bases and the J gene end by 3 bases; junction bases not matched to a gene: 8. CDR3 residues: CASSQDSPGGRTDTQYF. The CDR3 nucleotides read TGCGCCAGCAGCCAAGATAGTCCAGGGGGCAGAACAGATACGCAGTATTTT.

This chain links TRBV4-2 with TRBJ2-1, with 10 bases that match TRBD2. The CDR3 sequence is 18 residues long. V shed 1 base, J shed 2 bases, and the junction held 8 bases outside the gene matches. CDR1 and CDR2 (germline): LGHNA, YNFKEQ. The CDR3 region is CASSQGRGLAGAYNEQFF. Here the CDR3 DNA reads TGTGCCAGCAGCCAAGGGAGGGGGCTAGCGGGGGCCTACAATGAGCAGTTCTTC.

This clone was observed once. The chain couples TRBV6-1 to TRBJ1-5; 8 nucleotides agree with TRBD1. The CDR3 contains 15 residues. J lost 7 bases, V lost 6 bases, and 11 bases had no gene match. Looked up from germline, CDR1 is MNHNS and CDR2 is SASEGT. CDR3 sequence reads: CASRGVDRGWQPQHF. CDR3 nucleotide sequence: TGTGCCAGCAGAGGAGTAGACAGGGGATGGCAGCCCCAGCATTTT.

This clone was detected a few times. This sequence joins TRBV6-1 and TRBJ2-5; 11 bases align to TRBD1. CDR3 size: 16 residues. J was trimmed by 4 bases and V by 3 bases; bases with no gene match: 7. Germline CDR1 and CDR2: MNHNS and SASEGT. The CDR3: CASSERPGTGGETQYF. The DNA of the CDR3 is TGTGCCAGCAGTGAGCGCCCCGGGACAGGGGGAGAGACCCAGTACTTC.

This chain uses TRBV12-1 with TRBJ1-2; the D call of TRBD1 is as the table states it, not checked on the DNA. TRBV12-1 corresponds to a pseudogene. The CDR3 loop spans 16 amino acids. The CDR3 region is CASSHTGGEGGGGYTF. The CDR3 nucleotides are TGTGCCAGCAGCCATACAGGGGGCGAGGGTGGGGGGGGCTACACCTTC.

Concerning this clone itself: At one of its ends the junction is not consistent with the germline gene, which may arise from a read error. The chain uses TRBV7-9 and TRBJ1-2; TRBD1 aligns across 8 bases. Germline V gene data show CDR1 as SEHNR and CDR2 as FQNEAQ (reference sequence). The CDR3 spans 15 residues. The CDR3 sequence is CSSSNQGAPSVGYTF. CDR3 in DNA: TGTTCCAGCAGCAACCAGGGGGCGCCTTCGGTTGGCTACACCTTC.

This chain uses TRBV7-9 with TRBJ1-5; 10 bases fit TRBD1. J gave up 3 bases and V 5 bases, and 13 bases lay outside the gene matches. Germline loops: CDR1 SEHNR, CDR2 FQNEAQ (reference sequence). The CDR3 runs to 18 residues. CDR3 protein: CASSEEGQGLVNNQPQHF. The DNA for the CDR3 is TGTGCCAGCAGCGAAGAGGGACAGGGGCTGGTTAACAATCAGCCCCAGCATTTT.

The chain recombines TRBV5-1 with TRBJ2-3; D gene uncertain. The length of the CDR3 is 12 residues. CDR1 is SGHRS and CDR2 is YFSETQ in the germline V gene. The V and J ends lost 0 bases and 5 bases respectively, with 4 bases between them. CDR3 DNA sequence: TGCGCCAGCAGCTTGGATAGAGATACGCAGTATTTT. This encodes CASSLDRDTQYF.

The chain joins TRBV7-2 to TRBJ1-5; no clear D gene. V was trimmed by 5 bases and J by 6 bases, leaving 14 bases between them. Germline V lookup: CDR1 SGHTA, CDR2 FQGNSA. CDR3 size: 14 residues. In DNA form, the CDR3 reads TGTGCCAGCAGCCCCCAGAGTAGCTTTCAGCCCCAGCATTTT. It is translated as CASSPQSSFQPQHF.

On this clone itself: At one boundary the junction diverges from the germline segment, which might be a read error. The chain employs TRBV7-7 and TRBJ2-2; D is undetermined. This CDR3 contains 13 residues. Germline-derived CDR1 and CDR2 are SSHAT and FNYEAQ (reference sequence). CDR3 protein: CASSLGSGGELFF. The CDR3 DNA is TGTGCTAGCAGCTTAGGTTCGGGCGGGGAGCTGTTTTTT.

The chain recombines TRBV7-2 with TRBJ2-7; D unclear. Trimming cost V 4 bases and J 3 bases, with 4 bases left between them. The CDR3 totals 11 residues. The germline CDR1 and CDR2 sequences are SGHTA and FQGNSA. Written as DNA, the CDR3 is TGTGCCAGCAGCTCACACTACGAGCAGTACTTC. This gives the protein CASSSHYEQYF.

The chain employs TRBV14 and TRBJ2-7; D gene ambiguous. V lost 6 bases and J lost 3, with 15 bases in between. The germline V gene encodes CDR1 SGHDN and CDR2 FVKESK. This CDR3 is built from 14 residues. CDR3 nucleotides: TGTGCCAGCAGTAACCGTGGCAGACTCTACGAGCAGTACTTC. Residues: CASSNRGRLYEQYF. The full variable domain, with the rest looked up from reference TRBV14 and TRBJ2-7, is EAGVTQFPSHSVIEKGQTVTLRCDPISGHDNLYWYRRVMGKEIKFLLHFVKESKQDESGMPNNRFLAERTGGTYSTLKVQPAELEDSGVYFCASSNRGRLYEQYFGPGTRLTVT.

The V and J genes are TRBV9 and TRBJ2-7, with TRBD2 identical over 8 bases. From germline, CDR1 is SGDLS and CDR2 YYNGEE. Unmatched junction bases numbered 6, after V lost 0 bases and J lost 4 bases. This CDR3 contains 15 residues. CDR3 protein: CASSVEPGGRYEQYF. The CDR3 DNA follows: TGTGCCAGCAGCGTAGAACCGGGGGGGCGGTACGAGCAGTACTTC.

This clone was recorded a few times. This chain joins TRBV5-4 and TRBJ1-2, with D hard to call. V lost 0 bases, J lost 4 bases, and 7 bases lay in between. The CDR3 is made up of 13 amino acids. CDR1 and CDR2 (germline): SGHNT, YYREEE (reference sequence). CDR3 nucleotides: TGTGCCAGCAGCTTGGAGAGTGGCTATGGCTACACCTTC. Translating it yields CASSLESGYGYTF.

The V gene is TRBV7-3, the J gene TRBJ2-7, with a tentative D call TRBD1 (5 bases). Germline V gene sequence: CDR1 SGHTA, CDR2 FQGTGA. CDR3 length equals 14 residues. V lost 0 bases and J lost 5, with 11 bases in between. For the CDR3, the DNA is TGTGCCAGCAGCTTAACAGGACAAATCAACGAGCAGTACTTC. The encoded protein is CASSLTGQINEQYF.

The chain employs TRBV4-2 and TRBJ1-4; D is perhaps TRBD1 (5 bases). CDR3 length: 16 residues. Germline CDR1 and CDR2: LGHNA and YNFKEQ. V was pared by 4 bases and J by 2 bases, with 14 bases between. The CDR3 here is CASSREKGRTNEKLFF. CDR3 in DNA: TGTGCCAGCAGCCGAGAGAAGGGGCGCACTAATGAAAAACTGTTTTTT.

The rearrangement joins TRBV30 to TRBJ1-5, with 8 bases that match TRBD1. J gave up 6 bases and V 4 bases, and 8 bases lay outside the gene matches. The CDR3 runs to 14 residues. The germline gives CDR1 GTSNPN, CDR2 SVGIG (reference sequence). CDR3 region: CAWTPRDRSQPQHF. The CDR3, as DNA: TGTGCCTGGACTCCCCGGGACAGGTCTCAGCCCCAGCATTTT.

This clone has more than one count but fewer than ten. The genes are TRBV6-1 and TRBJ1-2; D remains ambiguous. V shed 4 bases and J shed 2 bases, with 11 bases lying between them. The CDR3 is 14 amino acids. CDR1 and CDR2 from the germline V gene are MNHNS and SASEGT. The chain's CDR3 is CASSVRRMNYGYTF. CDR3 DNA: TGTGCCAGCAGTGTGCGTAGAATGAACTATGGCTACACCTTC.